A single sample gave rise to the 15 T cell receptor beta chains below, sequenced in a study of OX40 agonist ivuxolimab in advanced cancers. Produced via immunoSEQ multiplex PCR; TCRdb's table is partial and in-frame only. The data show about 75,000 clones, about 92% seen once. Here the sequenced sample was CD4+ or CD8+ T cells sorted from blood, taken in a trial of the OX40 agonist ivuxolimab. Source of these receptors: an adult with an advanced solid tumor such as melanoma, head and neck, liver or kidney cancer.

CDR3 residues: CASSFTSGTYEQYF. CDR3 DNA sequence: TGTGCCAGCAGCTTTACTAGCGGGACCTACGAGCAGTACTTC. V and J are TRBV11-2 and TRBJ2-7, with 10 bases aligning to TRBD2. CDR1 and CDR2 (germline): SGHAT, FQNNGV. J lost 2 bases, V lost 3 bases, and 1 base had no gene match. The CDR3 runs to 14 residues. The whole variable domain, filled in from reference TRBV11-2 and TRBJ2-7, reads EAGVAQSPRYKIIEKRQSVAFWCNPISGHATLYWYQQILGQGPKLLIQFQNNGVVDDSQLPKDRFSAERLKGVDSTLKIQPAKLEDSAVYLCASSFTSGTYEQYFGPGTRLTVT.

The V gene is TRBV6-6, the J gene TRBJ2-2; 7 positions match TRBD1. The V segment lost 6 bases and the J segment 6 bases; nucleotides outside the gene matches: 4. CDR1 and CDR2 (germline): MNHNY, SVGAGI (reference sequence). This CDR3 is 13 amino acids long. Written as DNA, the CDR3 is TGTGCCAGCAGCCGAACAGGGGCCGGGGAGCTGTTTTTT. Its translation: CASSRTGAGELFF.

The chain couples TRBV5-8 to TRBJ2-7; D is tentatively TRBD1 or TRBD2 (5 bases each). Per the germline V gene, CDR1 is SGHTS and CDR2 is YDEGEE. Between the trimmed V and J ends, which lost 4 bases and 3 bases, there was a span of 17 bases. The CDR3 consists of 15 residues. CDR3 loop: CASSPIPGPSYEQYF. The CDR3, as DNA: TGTGCCAGCAGCCCTATCCCGGGACCGAGCTACGAGCAGTACTTC. The full variable domain, in which reference TRBV5-8 and TRBJ2-7 provide the parts outside the CDR3, is EAGVTQSPTHLIKTRGQQATLRCSPISGHTSVYWYQQALGLGLQFLLWYDEGEERNRGNFPPRFSGRQFPNYSSELNVNALELEDSALYLCASSPIPGPSYEQYFGPGTRLTVT.

This clone came up once. V gene TRBV4-3 combines with J gene TRBJ1-6, with D unresolved. V was clipped by 0 bases and J by 8 bases, with 11 bases between them. CDR1 is LGHNA and CDR2 is YSLEER in the germline V gene. The length of the CDR3 is 15 residues. In DNA, the CDR3 is TGCGCCAGCAGCCAAGAGTTGGACGGTTATTCACCCCTCCACTTT. The encoded protein is CASSQELDGYSPLHF.

This clone was observed a single time. The V call is TRBV27, the J call TRBJ2-7; no reliable D call. The V end was cut by 3 bases, the J end by 0 bases, with 9 bases between. This CDR3 has 14 residues. The germline V gene encodes CDR1 MNHEY and CDR2 SMNVEV (reference sequence). CDR3 nucleotides: TGTGCCAGCAGTTTGAAAAGGAGCTCCTACGAGCAGTACTTC. Translation gives CASSLKRSSYEQYF.

This clone was counted a single time. The V gene is TRBV19, the J gene TRBJ2-2; TRBD1 agrees at 7 bases. This CDR3 is built from 16 residues. Per the germline V gene, CDR1 is LNHDA and CDR2 is SQIVND (reference sequence). V lost 7 bases to trimming and J lost 3 bases; unmatched junction nucleotides: 11. The CDR3 coding sequence is TGTGCCAGTACTCGATCGACAGGGTGGGACACCGGGGAGCTGTTTTTT. Translation: CASTRSTGWDTGELFF.

The rearrangement links TRBV27 to TRBJ1-2; D gene ambiguous. Germline V CDR1 and CDR2: MNHEY, SMNVEV (reference sequence). The V end lost 2 bases, the J end lost 7 bases, and 20 bases lay between the germline ends. CDR3 length: 16 residues. The CDR3, as DNA: TGTGCCAGCAGTTTAGGAATAATCACACGTTCGTCTGGCTACACCTTC. Amino acid sequence: CASSLGIITRSSGYTF.

Only one count was recorded for this clone. This chain joins TRBV15 and TRBJ1-4; D is undetermined. Germline assignment: CDR1 LNHNV and CDR2 YYDKDF (reference sequence). The V and J ends lost 1 base and 4 bases respectively, with 7 bases between them. This CDR3 has 14 residues. The CDR3 spells CATSRVINNEKLFF. The CDR3 DNA sequence: TGTGCCACCAGCAGAGTTATAAATAATGAAAAACTGTTTTTT.

This clone was detected once. J is TRBJ2-1 and V is TRBV7-2; TRBD2 might be the D (6 bases). Per germline, CDR1 SGHTA and CDR2 FQGNSA. This CDR3 region has 15 residues. V gave up 5 bases and J gave up 0 bases, with 11 bases separating them. CDR3 sequence (DNA): TGTGCCAGCAGCACCGGGACTGCCTCCTACAATGAGCAGTTCTTC. Protein sequence: CASSTGTASYNEQFF.

V is TRBV18 and J is TRBJ1-4, with 8 bases that match TRBD1. Germline loops: CDR1 KGHSH, CDR2 LQKENI. Trimming took 3 bases from V and 7 from J; bases not matched to a gene: 7. This CDR3 has 15 amino acids. The CDR3 here is CASSPDRVVVEKLFF. The CDR3 region has the DNA TGTGCCAGCTCACCGGACAGGGTGGTTGTTGAAAAACTGTTTTTT.

With respect to this clone: Different DNA sequences within this sample yield the same CDR3. CDR3 amino acids: CASSYSGGATNEKLFF. CDR3 DNA sequence: TGTGCCAGCAGTTACTCGGGTGGGGCAACTAATGAAAAACTGTTTTTT. J is TRBJ1-4 and V is TRBV6-6; D ambiguous. CDR3 length: 16 residues. Germline V gene data show CDR1 as MNHNY and CDR2 as SVGAGI (reference sequence). V was cut by 0 bases and J by 0 bases, with 8 bases left in between.

A few counts support this clone. This rearrangement joins TRBV18 to TRBJ1-2, with D hard to call. CDR3 length: 15 residues. Germline V gives CDR1 KGHSH, CDR2 LQKENI. V dropped 3 bases and J dropped 1 base, with 12 bases sitting between them. This CDR3 reads CASSPETLRNYGYTF. CDR3 DNA sequence: TGTGCCAGCTCACCGGAGACTCTCCGTAACTATGGCTACACCTTC.

V gene TRBV7-2 combines with J gene TRBJ2-3, with 9 bases that match TRBD2. Trimming at V came to 3 bases and at J to 3 bases, leaving 7 bases not matched to a gene. CDR3 size: 16 residues. Germline CDR1 and CDR2: SGHTA and FQGNSA. The CDR3 region is CASSLVAGGRTDTQYF. Here the CDR3 DNA reads TGTGCCAGCAGCTTGGTCGCGGGAGGGAGGACAGATACGCAGTATTTT. The complete variable domain, with remaining parts taken from reference TRBV7-2 and TRBJ2-3, reads GAGVSQSPSNKVTEKGKDVELRCDPISGHTALYWYRQSLGQGLEFLIYFQGNSAPDKSGLPSDRFSAERTGGSVSTLTIQRTQQEDSAVYLCASSLVAGGRTDTQYFGPGTRLTVL.

The chain links TRBV5-1 to TRBJ2-1; 8 bases are shared with TRBD2. With V trimmed by 4 bases and J by 1 base, 7 bases remained unmatched. The length of the CDR3 is 16 residues. Germline CDR1 reads SGHRS; CDR2 reads YFSETQ. CDR3 region: CASSRTLAESYNEQFF. Written as DNA, the CDR3 is TGCGCCAGCAGCAGAACACTAGCGGAGTCCTACAATGAGCAGTTCTTC.

The rearrangement uses TRBV28 and TRBJ2-3; D is possibly TRBD1 (5 bases). This CDR3 has 14 amino acids. The ends were cut back, 3 bases at V and 6 bases at J, with 13 bases in the middle. Germline V gives CDR1 MDHEN, CDR2 SYDVKM. The CDR3 DNA reads as TGTGCCAGCAGTTTTCCAGGGTTGATGGATACGCAGTATTTT. It is translated as CASSFPGLMDTQYF.